The 29 T cell receptor beta chains in this list originate from one sample, sequenced in a study of T cells of healthy individuals. TCRdb reprocessed the 5' RACE reads with MiXCR, giving one entry per CDR3 protein. The repertoire consists of 65,000 to 90,000 distinct CDR3 sequences, with approximately 5.4% occurring once and the leading ten covering roughly 7.5%. These receptors were collected from a female donor in good health.

The chain uses TRBV28 and TRBJ1-4, with D perhaps TRBD1 (5 bases). The CDR3 is 15 residues long. V was pared by 1 base and J by 5 bases, with 11 bases between. Germline loops: CDR1 MDHEN, CDR2 SYDVKM. CDR3 region: CASSLLTGTNEKLFF. The CDR3, as DNA: TGTGCCAGCAGTTTATTGACCGGGACGAATGAAAAACTGTTTTTT. Complete variable domain (other parts from reference TRBV28 and TRBJ1-4): DVKVTQSSRYLVKRTGEKVFLECVQDMDHENMFWYRQDPGLGLRLIYFSYDVKMKEKGDIPEGYSVSREKKERFSLILESASTNQTSMYLCASSLLTGTNEKLFFGSGTQLSVL.

At least ten counts were recorded for this clonotype. V gene TRBV18 combines with J gene TRBJ1-3; D perhaps matches TRBD1 (6 bases). In germline, CDR1 is KGHSH, CDR2 LQKENI. Trimming removed 4 bases from V and 0 bases from J, with 13 bases in between. The CDR3 is 16 amino acids. CDR3 in amino acids: CASSLDGGRSGNTIYF. CDR3 nucleotide sequence: TGTGCCAGCTCACTTGATGGGGGCCGCTCTGGAAACACCATATATTTT.

There are many counts of this clonotype. V is TRBV7-2 and J is TRBJ1-1, with 7 bases fitting TRBD1. Germline V lookup: CDR1 SGHTA, CDR2 FQGNSA. The CDR3 spans 14 residues. The V gene end was trimmed by 4 bases and the J gene end by 0 bases; junction bases not matched to a gene: 2. CDR3 loop: CASSWGQLNTEAFF. CDR3 nucleotide sequence: TGTGCCAGCAGCTGGGGACAGTTGAACACTGAAGCTTTCTTT. The full variable domain, its missing parts supplied by reference TRBV7-2 and TRBJ1-1, is GAGVSQSPSNKVTEKGKDVELRCDPISGHTALYWYRQSLGQGLEFLIYFQGNSAPDKSGLPSDRFSAERTGGSVSTLTIQRTQQEDSAVYLCASSWGQLNTEAFFGQGTRLTVV.

The sample holds many counts of this clonotype. The chain employs TRBV6-6 and TRBJ2-3; D remains unclear. Trimming took 4 bases from V and 2 from J, leaving 13 bases between them. Germline values: CDR1 MNHNY, CDR2 SVGAGI (reference sequence). This CDR3 comprises 15 residues. CDR3 in amino acids: CASSSRPEDTDTQYF. The CDR3 nucleotides read TGTGCCAGCAGTTCCCGGCCAGAGGACACAGATACGCAGTATTTT.

J is TRBJ1-1 and V is TRBV5-6; no reliable D call. The germline V gene encodes CDR1 SGHDT and CDR2 YYEEEE. The CDR3 totals 14 residues. The V end lost 1 base, the J end lost 1 base, and 8 bases lay between the germline ends. CDR3 sequence: CASSLFNPNTEAFF. The CDR3 nucleotides are TGTGCCAGCAGCTTGTTCAACCCGAACACTGAAGCTTTCTTT.

This clonotype was detected only a few times. This chain links TRBV4-2 with TRBJ2-7; 7 bases are shared with TRBD2. Germline values: CDR1 LGHNA, CDR2 YNFKEQ. The V gene end was trimmed by 0 bases and the J gene end by 4 bases; junction bases not matched to a gene: 6. The CDR3 has 15 residues. CDR3 nucleotide sequence: TGTGCCAGCAGCCAAGAGGGGGGGAGGAGGTACGAGCAGTACTTC. This gives the protein CASSQEGGRRYEQYF.

This clonotype was picked up many times. This sequence joins TRBV6-5 and TRBJ2-1, with 9 bases that match TRBD2. CDR1 and CDR2 (germline): MNHEY, SVGAGI. The CDR3 runs 14 residues. V shed 6 bases, J shed 9 bases, and the junction held 9 bases outside the gene matches. CDR3 region: CASRPSSGRTEQFF. The CDR3 region has the DNA TGTGCCAGCAGGCCATCGAGCGGGAGGACTGAGCAGTTCTTC.

The chain is built from TRBV4-2 and TRBJ2-7; 7 bases agree with TRBD2. Germline lookup yields CDR1 LGHNA and CDR2 YNFKEQ. The V and J ends lost 1 base and 1 base, in that order; junction bases with no gene match: 13. This CDR3 contains 18 residues. CDR3 bases: TGTGCCAGCAGCCAAGCTCACTTCTCGGCGGGAGTATCCTACGAGCAGTACTTC. Translation: CASSQAHFSAGVSYEQYF.

This clonotype occurred a few times. This rearrangement joins TRBV6-2 or TRBV6-3 to TRBJ2-5, with 7 nucleotides matching TRBD1. The CDR3 is 16 amino acids. The V and J ends lost 8 bases and 1 base, in that order; junction bases with no gene match: 13. In germline, CDR1 is MNHEY, CDR2 SVGEGT. DNA for the CDR3: TGTGCCAGCCGAACCGGACAGGCCGGCATCCAAGAGACCCAGTACTTC. This sequence encodes CASRTGQAGIQETQYF.

This clonotype was observed many times. This chain connects TRBV12-3 or TRBV12-4 to TRBJ2-7; no definite D call. CDR3 length: 13 residues. V lost 5 bases and J 0 bases, leaving 8 bases between the germline ends. CDR3 coding DNA: TGTGCCAGCAGTCCCGGACCCTCCTACGAGCAGTACTTC. This encodes CASSPGPSYEQYF.

The chain is built from TRBV6-1 and TRBJ1-5; D might be TRBD1 (6 bases). V was cut by 3 bases and J by 1 base, with 10 bases left in between. This CDR3 is 15 amino acids long. CDR1 and CDR2 (germline): MNHNS, SASEGT. The CDR3 DNA reads as TGTGCCAGCAGTGATATCGGACAGAGCAATCAGCCCCAGCATTTT. Its protein is CASSDIGQSNQPQHF.

The table lists this clonotype with a few counts. CDR3 sequence reads: CASSPLRAGTGELFF. CDR3 sequence (DNA): TGTGCCAGCTCACCTTTGCGGGCCGGGACCGGGGAGCTGTTTTTT. The gene calls are TRBV18 and TRBJ2-2; TRBD2 is a possible D gene (5 bases). Looked up from germline, CDR1 is KGHSH and CDR2 is LQKENI. Between the trimmed V and J ends, which lost 3 bases and 5 bases, there was a span of 13 bases. This CDR3 is built from 15 residues. The whole variable domain, filled in from reference TRBV18 and TRBJ2-2, reads NAGVMQNPRHLVRRRGQEARLRCSPMKGHSHVYWYRQLPEEGLKFMVYLQKENIIDESGMPKERFSAEFPKEGPSILRIQQVVRGDSAAYFCASSPLRAGTGELFFGEGSRLTVL.

At least ten counts were recorded for this clonotype. This sequence joins TRBV4-3 and TRBJ2-5, with 11 bases identical to TRBD2. Per the germline V gene, CDR1 is LGHNA and CDR2 is YSLEER. The CDR3 loop spans 19 amino acids. The junction had 11 bases not matched to a gene; V was cut back by 0 bases and J by 2 bases. In nucleotides, the CDR3 is TGCGCCAGCAGCCAAGATAGGGCTAGCGGGAGGAGGGGGCAAGAGACCCAGTACTTC. Translated: CASSQDRASGRRGQETQYF.

This clonotype was observed a few times. The chain is built from TRBV4-3 and TRBJ1-6, with D tentatively TRBD1 (5 bases). Trimming removed 4 bases at V and 2 bases at J, with 18 bases between. Germline V lookup: CDR1 LGHNA, CDR2 YSLEER. The CDR3 is 18 amino acids. The DNA of the CDR3 is TGCGCCAGCAGCCGCGCGAAACCGGGACTACCCTATAATTCACCCCTCCACTTT. Residues: CASSRAKPGLPYNSPLHF.

As to this clonotype: This may stem from a read error, because a much larger clone lies one nucleotide away. The V gene is TRBV13, the J gene TRBJ2-1, with D maybe TRBD2 (6 bases). Between the trimmed V and J ends, which lost 1 base and 6 bases, there was a span of 13 bases. Germline V gives CDR1 PRHDT, CDR2 FYEKMQ (reference sequence). CDR3 length equals 15 residues. The CDR3 DNA reads as TGTGCCAGCAGCTTAGTTGGCGGGACCAGCAATGAGCAGTTCTTC. Translated, it gives CASSLVGGTSNEQFF.

J is TRBJ1-2 and V is TRBV7-3, with 11 bases that match TRBD1. Germline V gene sequence: CDR1 SGHTA, CDR2 FQGTGA. V dropped 8 bases and J dropped 7; count of bases not matched to a gene: 12. This CDR3 has 15 residues. The CDR3 is CASRGQGALVSGYTF. For the CDR3, the DNA is TGTGCCAGCCGAGGACAGGGGGCTTTGGTTAGTGGCTACACCTTC.

This clonotype has just a few counts. The rearrangement uses TRBV4-1 and TRBJ2-3; D unresolved. In germline, CDR1 is MGHRA, CDR2 YSYEKL. This CDR3 contains 13 residues. Trimming took 6 bases from V and 2 from J, leaving 9 bases between them. The CDR3 nucleotides read TGCGCCAGCAGTCGTGACCTCACAGATACGCAGTATTTT. Translation: CASSRDLTDTQYF.

This clonotype showed up many times. This chain uses TRBV3-1 with TRBJ2-4, with TRBD2 as a possible D gene (6 bases). The CDR3 is 17 residues long. The ends were cut back, 3 bases at V and 6 bases at J, with 21 bases in the middle. From germline, CDR1 is LGHDT and CDR2 YNNKEL (reference sequence). CDR3 residues: CASSQEGGRSGRNIQYF. The CDR3 nucleotides read TGTGCCAGCAGCCAGGAGGGCGGCAGGTCAGGGAGAAACATTCAGTACTTC.

This clonotype appeared a few times. This chain joins TRBV12-3 or TRBV12-4 and TRBJ1-2, with a possible D match to TRBD1 (5 bases). The CDR3 runs to 15 residues. The germline V and J ends were trimmed by 0 bases and 8 bases, with 16 bases remaining between them. CDR3 loop: CASSLALGGLEGYTF. DNA for the CDR3: TGTGCCAGCAGTTTAGCCCTGGGGGGGTTGGAAGGCTACACCTTC.

This clonotype was found many times. The chain recombines TRBV18 with TRBJ1-5; no reliable D call. V lost 2 bases to trimming and J lost 8 bases, with 13 bases between them. CDR3 length: 14 amino acids. CDR1 is KGHSH, CDR2 LQKENI, per germline. The CDR3 coding sequence is TGTGCCAGCTCACCAGACTTCATTGTGAAGCCCCAGCATTTT. Translation gives CASSPDFIVKPQHF.

The chain combines TRBV5-1 with TRBJ2-7; 8 positions match TRBD1. Germline-derived CDR1 and CDR2 are SGHRS and YFSETQ. Trimming cost V 0 bases and J 1 base; bases outside gene matches: 3. The CDR3 runs 15 residues. This chain's CDR3 is CASSLGRGRSYEQYF. The CDR3 DNA follows: TGCGCCAGCAGCTTGGGCAGGGGGCGTTCCTACGAGCAGTACTTC.

Ten or more counts support this clonotype. This chain uses TRBV28 with TRBJ2-5; 11 bases align to TRBD2. Germline V gene lookup returns CDR1 MDHEN and CDR2 SYDVKM. This CDR3 comprises 20 residues. V shed 6 bases and J 7 bases; nucleotides not matched to a gene: 25. The CDR3 sequence is CASSPGGSLLAGAPEGTQYF. The CDR3 DNA is TGTGCCAGCAGCCCCGGGGGCAGTTTACTAGCGGGAGCCCCGGAGGGGACCCAGTACTTC.

This clonotype was detected a few times. The rearrangement uses TRBV3-1 and TRBJ1-4, with a possible D match to TRBD1 (5 bases). The V end was cut by 1 base, the J end by 7 bases, with 22 bases between. The CDR3 loop spans 18 amino acids. The germline V gene has CDR1 LGHDT and CDR2 YNNKEL (reference sequence). The CDR3 spells CASSQVGFGTGGGEKLFF. CDR3 in DNA: TGTGCCAGCAGCCAAGTGGGATTCGGAACAGGTGGGGGTGAAAAACTGTTTTTT.

This clonotype was picked up many times. V gene TRBV3-1 combines with J gene TRBJ1-2; D remains ambiguous. The CDR3 is made up of 16 amino acids. Trimming shortened V by 5 bases and J by 8 bases, and 24 bases separated the two germline ends. Germline V gene lookup returns CDR1 LGHDT and CDR2 YNNKEL (reference sequence). CDR3 residues: CASSFSGSEITGGYTF. DNA for the CDR3: TGTGCCAGCAGCTTTTCCGGCTCCGAAATTACTGGCGGCTACACCTTC.

This clonotype was observed at least ten times. The chain is built from TRBV7-6 and TRBJ1-1; weak D call: TRBD1 (5 bases). V was shortened by 8 bases and J by 2 bases, with 12 bases between the two germline ends. The length of the CDR3 is 13 residues. Germline-derived CDR1 and CDR2 are SGHVS and FNYEAQ. The CDR3 sequence is CASSGTVNTEAFF. CDR3 in DNA: TGTGCCAGCTCCGGGACGGTTAACACTGAAGCTTTCTTT.

This clonotype was counted only a few times. The rearrangement joins TRBV20-1 to TRBJ1-1, with 12 bases that match TRBD1. Germline assignment: CDR1 DFQATT and CDR2 SNEGSKA (reference sequence). The CDR3 is made up of 14 amino acids. J was trimmed by 8 bases and V by 6 bases; bases with no gene match: 10. The CDR3 sequence: CSAPTGTGGREAFF. In DNA form, the CDR3 reads TGCAGTGCGCCCACCGGGACAGGGGGCCGAGAAGCTTTCTTT.

At least ten counts were recorded for this clonotype. The chain has TRBV20-1 and TRBJ2-7; D is uncertain. The germline V and J ends were trimmed by 5 bases and 2 bases, with 13 bases remaining between them. Germline V lookup: CDR1 DFQATT, CDR2 SNEGSKA (reference sequence). The CDR3 sequence is 13 residues long. This CDR3 is CSALSQSPYEQYF. The CDR3 bases are TGCAGTGCTCTTTCTCAGAGCCCCTACGAGCAGTACTTC.

This clonotype was counted ten times or more. V is TRBV19 and J is TRBJ2-7, with D perhaps TRBD1 or TRBD2 (5 bases each). The CDR3 consists of 15 residues. The germline V and J ends were trimmed by 4 bases and 0 bases, with 13 bases remaining between them. Germline V lookup: CDR1 LNHDA, CDR2 SQIVND (reference sequence). CDR3 in amino acids: CASSNPAGTSYEQYF. As DNA, the CDR3 is TGTGCCAGTAGTAACCCGGCAGGGACCTCCTACGAGCAGTACTTC.

This clonotype was seen ten or more times. This chain connects TRBV29-1 to TRBJ2-1; 12 bases are a match to TRBD2. The CDR3 spans 21 residues. The V segment lost 0 bases and the J segment 0 bases; nucleotides outside the gene matches: 15. Germline values: CDR1 SQVTM, CDR2 ANQGSEA. The CDR3 DNA follows: TGCAGCGTTGAAGATCTTGAGCAACTAGCGGGAGGCGACCTCTCCTACAATGAGCAGTTCTTC. Translation gives CSVEDLEQLAGGDLSYNEQFF.